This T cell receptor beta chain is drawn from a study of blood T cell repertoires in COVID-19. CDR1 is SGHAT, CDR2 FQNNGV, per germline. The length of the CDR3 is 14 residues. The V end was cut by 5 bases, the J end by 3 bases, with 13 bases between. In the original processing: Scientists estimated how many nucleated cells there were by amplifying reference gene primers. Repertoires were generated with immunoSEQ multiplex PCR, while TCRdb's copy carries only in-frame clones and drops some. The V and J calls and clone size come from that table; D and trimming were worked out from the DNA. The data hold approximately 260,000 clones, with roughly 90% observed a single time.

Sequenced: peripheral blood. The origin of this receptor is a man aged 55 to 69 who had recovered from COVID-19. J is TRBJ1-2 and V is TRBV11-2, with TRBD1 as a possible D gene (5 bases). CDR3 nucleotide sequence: TGTGCCAGCAGCCCTCAGGGCCGCTACTATGGCTACACCTTC. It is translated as CASSPQGRYYGYTF. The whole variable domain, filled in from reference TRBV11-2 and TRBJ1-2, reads EAGVAQSPRYKIIEKRQSVAFWCNPISGHATLYWYQQILGQGPKLLIQFQNNGVVDDSQLPKDRFSAERLKGVDSTLKIQPAKLEDSAVYLCASSPQGRYYGYTFGSGTRLTVV.